A single sample is the source of the 13 T cell receptor beta chains below, sequenced in a study of blood T cell repertoires in COVID-19. Profiled with immunoSEQ multiplex PCR; TCRdb holds only in-frame clones, not every one. This table has fewer than 250,000 clones, approximately 90% appearing once. The specimen was peripheral blood. The receptor set was obtained from a man in his thirties or forties with acute or convalescent COVID-19.

The gene calls are TRBV9 and TRBJ1-6; D is unclear. The germline V gene encodes CDR1 SGDLS and CDR2 YYNGEE. The CDR3 runs 13 residues. V was clipped by 0 bases and J by 14 bases, with 12 bases between them. CDR3 residues: CASSVAPRESLHF. The CDR3 bases are TGTGCCAGCAGCGTAGCTCCAAGGGAGTCCCTCCACTTT.

CDR3: CASSQGPDSWNYGYTF. The CDR3 DNA sequence: TGTGCCAGCAGCCAGGGGCCCGATTCGTGGAACTATGGCTACACCTTC. This chain connects TRBV14 to TRBJ1-2, with D possibly being TRBD1 (5 bases). Germline V CDR1 and CDR2: SGHDN, FVKESK. The germline V and J ends were trimmed by 3 bases and 2 bases, with 16 bases remaining between them. This CDR3 is built from 16 residues.

V is TRBV6-6 and J is TRBJ1-4; 9 bases match TRBD1. Unmatched junction bases numbered 5, after V lost 5 bases and J lost 7 bases. The CDR3 is 14 residues long. CDR1 is MNHNY, CDR2 SVGAGI, per germline (reference sequence). The CDR3 DNA reads as TGTGCCAGCAGTCTAGGACAGGGGATTGAAAAACTGTTTTTT. Protein sequence: CASSLGQGIEKLFF.

The gene calls are TRBV6-1 and TRBJ2-3; TRBD2 matches at 14 bases. Per the germline V gene, CDR1 is MNHNS and CDR2 is SASEGT. Trimming at V came to 2 bases and at J to 2 bases, leaving 3 bases not matched to a gene. The CDR3 is made up of 17 amino acids. The CDR3 DNA sequence: TGTGCCAGCAGTGAAAAGACTAGCGGGAGGGCCACAGATACGCAGTATTTT. Amino acid sequence: CASSEKTSGRATDTQYF.

This clone has just one count. CDR3: CASISLVTDTQYF. CDR3 coding DNA: TGTGCCAGTATTTCTCTCGTCACAGATACGCAGTATTTT. The rearrangement joins TRBV18 to TRBJ2-3; no firm D call. This CDR3 has 13 residues. Germline-derived CDR1 and CDR2 are KGHSH and LQKENI. The V gene lost 9 bases and the J gene lost 2 bases, with 12 bases spanning the gap.

This chain joins TRBV28 and TRBJ2-4; no firm D call. Trimming shortened V by 5 bases and J by 0 bases, and 11 bases separated the two germline ends. This CDR3 spans 15 amino acids. Per the germline V gene, CDR1 is MDHEN and CDR2 is SYDVKM. In nucleotides, the CDR3 is TGTGCCAGCAGTCCCCTTATAGTAGCCAAAAACATTCAGTACTTC. Encoded protein: CASSPLIVAKNIQYF.

There are a few counts of this clone. CDR3 sequence reads: CASSQIERGKLFF. The CDR3 DNA sequence: TGTGCCAGCAGCCAAATCGAACGGGGAAAACTGTTTTTT. The chain employs TRBV3-1 (or the pseudogene TRBV3-2) and TRBJ1-4; the D is unclear. This CDR3 has 13 amino acids. Germline V lookup: CDR1 LGHDT, CDR2 YNNKEL (reference sequence). V dropped 2 bases and J dropped 10 bases, with 11 bases sitting between them.

The CDR3 DNA sequence: TGCGCCAGCAGCGAGGACAGTCAGCCCCAGCATTTT. It encodes CASSEDSQPQHF. This chain joins TRBV5-1 and TRBJ1-5, with a weak D call TRBD1 (6 bases). Trimming removed 4 bases at V and 6 bases at J, with 8 bases between. The CDR3 is 12 amino acids. Germline V gives CDR1 SGHRS, CDR2 YFSETQ.

The CDR3 bases are TGTGCCAGCAGCCCATTTAGTGGTTACGAGCAGTACTTC. Its translation is CASSPFSGYEQYF. The chain combines TRBV5-5 with TRBJ2-7; D is ambiguous. Germline V gives CDR1 SGHKS, CDR2 YYEKEE (reference sequence). Trimming removed 4 bases at V and 4 bases at J, with 12 bases between. CDR3 length equals 13 residues.

The chain is built from TRBV15 and TRBJ1-1; 7 nucleotides align to TRBD1. V was clipped by 2 bases and J by 2 bases; unmatched bases: 8. Per germline, CDR1 LNHNV and CDR2 YYDKDF (reference sequence). The CDR3 is 16 amino acids. The CDR3: CATSRTWDSLNTEAFF. The CDR3 DNA is TGTGCCACCAGCAGAACCTGGGACAGCCTAAACACTGAAGCTTTCTTT.

The chain is built from TRBV5-1 and TRBJ2-3; D uncertain. Deletions cut 6 bases from V and 5 bases from J, with 13 bases between. Germline CDR1 is SGHRS and CDR2 is YFSETQ. This CDR3 spans 13 amino acids. CDR3 nucleotide sequence: TGCGCCAGCATGATCGGAGCCAAAGATACGCAGTATTTT. Translating gives CASMIGAKDTQYF.

The chain uses TRBV3-1 (or the pseudogene TRBV3-2) and TRBJ2-1; no clear D. The germline gives CDR1 LGHDT, CDR2 YNNKEL (reference sequence). The CDR3 loop spans 13 amino acids. Trimming took off 5 bases at V and 9 bases at J, with 14 bases between the two ends. CDR3 DNA: TGTGCCAGCAGCTTTACCGGTGTCGGTGAGCAGTTCTTC. Its translation is CASSFTGVGEQFF.

The chain joins TRBV5-1 to TRBJ2-4; D may be TRBD1 (6 bases). The V gene's germline CDR1 is SGHRS and CDR2 YFSETQ. V was cut by 2 bases and J by 0 bases, with 15 bases left in between. The CDR3 consists of 17 residues. The CDR3, as DNA: TGCGCCAGCAGCTTAGAACCGACAGGACTAGCCAAAAACATTCAGTACTTC. Translation: CASSLEPTGLAKNIQYF. Looking up the rest from reference TRBV5-1 and TRBJ2-4 gives the full variable domain: KAGVTQTPRYLIKTRGQQVTLSCSPISGHRSVSWYQQTPGQGLQFLFEYFSETQRNKGNFPGRFSGRQFSNSRSEMNVSTLELGDSALYLCASSLEPTGLAKNIQYFGAGTRLSVL.